Reported below is one TCR beta chain. Antigen unknown. Primers: 60 Vbeta forward and 13 Jbeta reverse. Assay used: immunoSEQ multiplex PCR; TCRdb lists only in-frame clones, some missing. The repertoire consists of about 190,000 clones, with roughly 77% occurring once and the leading ten covering about 1.4%. This entry is derived from a study of cytomegalovirus exposure and HLA in healthy donors. On the study more broadly: Some 200 million T cells yielded over 90 million unique TCR beta sequences in earlier analysis.

Looked up from germline, CDR1 is KGHSH and CDR2 is LQKENI. The CDR3 runs 13 residues. The germline V and J ends were trimmed by 2 bases and 4 bases, with 8 bases remaining between them. Study-level findings and limits: The listing of 150 to 200 TCR beta chains classed them as cytomegalovirus-associated. Previous analysis showed most TCR beta V segments were productive about 87% or about 30% of the time. TCR beta chain V- and J-gene trimming was linked, in a later analysis, to a missense variant in DCLRE1C.

Sequences were obtained from PBMCs. The chain links TRBV18 to TRBJ2-5; a weak D match, TRBD2 (6 bases). The receptor's source is a woman between 50 and 59 years old in good health and CMV-seronegative. The CDR3 nucleotides read TGTGCCAGCTCACCAGGACTAAGAGAGACCCAGTACTTC. Translated: CASSPGLRETQYF.